The T cell receptor beta chain described here comes from a study of T cells in Graves' hyperthyroidism and ophthalmopathy. Study observations and caveats: Most thyroid clonotypes with frequency above 0.001 were detected in blood. Model predictions of ophthalmopathy came a median about six months before onset.

This clonotype was detected ten times or more. The antigen remains unidentified. CDR3 size: 14 residues. Deletions cut 7 bases from V and 3 bases from J, with 15 bases between. The source of the PBMCs was 10 ml of fresh peripheral blood. TCR beta CDR3 sequences were amplified from RNA transcripts. With the HTBI primer set, the TCR CDR3 went through a first round of RT-PCR. TCRdb used MiXCR to reprocess the multiplex PCR reads, holding one entry per CDR3 protein. The table records around 620,000 distinct CDR3 sequences, 16% of them present only once. This sequence was found in a woman in her twenties or thirties with Graves' hyperthyroidism. The sequenced sample consisted of blood. The chain carries TRBV12-3 or TRBV12-4 and TRBJ1-1; maybe TRBD1 (5 bases). The CDR3 reads CASTTIFRDTEAFF. CDR3 sequence (DNA): TGTGCCAGCACTACAATTTTCAGGGACACTGAAGCTTTCTTT.